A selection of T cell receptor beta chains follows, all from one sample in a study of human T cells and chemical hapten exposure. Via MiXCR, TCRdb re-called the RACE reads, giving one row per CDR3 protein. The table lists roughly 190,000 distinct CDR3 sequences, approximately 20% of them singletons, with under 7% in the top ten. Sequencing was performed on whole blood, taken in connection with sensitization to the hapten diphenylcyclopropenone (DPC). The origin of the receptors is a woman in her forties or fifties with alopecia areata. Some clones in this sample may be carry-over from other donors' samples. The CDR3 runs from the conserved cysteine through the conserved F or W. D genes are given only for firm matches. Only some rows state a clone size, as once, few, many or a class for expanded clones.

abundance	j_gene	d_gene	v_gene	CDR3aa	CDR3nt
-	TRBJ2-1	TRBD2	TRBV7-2	CASSFSGGSSYNEQFF	TGTGCCAGCAGCTTTAGCGGGGGAAGCTCCTACAATGAGCAGTTCTTC
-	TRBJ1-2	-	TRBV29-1	CSVLTVTNYGYTF	TGCAGCGTGTTGACAGTTACTAACTATGGCTACACCTTC
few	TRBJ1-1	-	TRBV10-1	CASSEGRGTEAFF	TGCGCCAGCAGTGAGGGAAGGGGAACTGAAGCTTTCTTT
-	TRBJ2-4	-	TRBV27	CASTPRGYIQYF	TGTGCCAGCACCCCCCGGGGATACATTCAGTACTTC
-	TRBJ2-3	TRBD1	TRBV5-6	CASRPGTGGTDTQYF	TGTGCCAGCAGGCCCGGGACAGGGGGCACAGATACGCAGTATTTT
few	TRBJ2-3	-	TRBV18	CASSPTDTQYF	TGTGCCAGCTCTCCCACGGATACGCAGTATTTT
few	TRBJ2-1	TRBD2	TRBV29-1	CSVELAGGRGEQFF	TGCAGCGTTGAACTGGCGGGAGGGCGAGGTGAGCAGTTCTTC
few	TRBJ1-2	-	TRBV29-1	CSVVIRIRSAYGYTF	TGCAGCGTTGTTATCCGGATAAGGAGCGCCTATGGCTACACCTTC
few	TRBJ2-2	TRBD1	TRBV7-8	CASSPIMTGYYTGELFF	TGTGCCAGCAGCCCTATAATGACAGGGTATTACACCGGGGAGCTGTTTTTT
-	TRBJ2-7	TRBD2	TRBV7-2	CASSRRLAGVYEQYF	TGTGCCAGCAGCCGGCGACTAGCGGGAGTCTACGAGCAGTACTTC
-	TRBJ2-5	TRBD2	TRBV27	CASSPLTAGGQETQYF	TGTGCCAGCAGTCCCCTCACTGCGGGGGGACAAGAGACCCAGTACTTC
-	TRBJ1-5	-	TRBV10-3	CAISDGGQSNQPQHF	TGTGCCATCAGTGATGGCGGGCAAAGCAATCAGCCCCAGCATTTT
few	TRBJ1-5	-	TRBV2	CASSPLRTGDNQPQHF	TGTGCCAGCAGCCCGCTCCGGACGGGGGACAATCAGCCCCAGCATTTT
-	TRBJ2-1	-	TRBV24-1	CATSAPGVGQGEQFF	TGTGCCACCAGTGCCCCCGGGGTGGGCCAGGGTGAGCAGTTCTTC
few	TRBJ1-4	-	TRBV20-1	CSATDRSNEKLFF	TGCAGTGCTACGGACAGATCTAATGAAAAACTGTTTTTT
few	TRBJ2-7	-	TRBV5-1	CASSLTGPDGGYQQYF	TGCGCCAGCAGCTTGACAGGACCCGACGGGGGTTACCAGCAGTACTTC
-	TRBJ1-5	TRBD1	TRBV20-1	CSAPLQGRSAQHF	TGCAGTGCTCCCCTACAGGGGAGGTCAGCCCAGCATTTT
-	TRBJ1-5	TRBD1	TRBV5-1	CASSLDRDNQPQHF	TGCGCCAGCAGCTTAGACAGGGACAATCAGCCCCAGCATTTT
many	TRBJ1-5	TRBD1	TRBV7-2	CASSRAGTGGSQHF	TGTGCCAGCAGCCGCGCAGGGACAGGGGGCTCCCAGCATTTT
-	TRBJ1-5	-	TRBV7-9	CASSLQGQPQHF	TGTGCCAGCAGCTTACAGGGTCAGCCCCAGCATTTT
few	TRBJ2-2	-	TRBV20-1	CSAGRGTGELFF	TGCAGTGCTGGAAGGGGTACCGGGGAGCTGTTTTTT
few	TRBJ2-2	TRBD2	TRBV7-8	CASSLMASGVGTGELFF	TGTGCCAGCAGCTTAATGGCTAGCGGAGTGGGCACCGGGGAGCTGTTTTTT
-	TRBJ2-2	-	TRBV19	CASSMRGGTNTGELFF	TGTGCCAGTAGTATGAGAGGAGGAACGAACACCGGGGAGCTGTTTTTT
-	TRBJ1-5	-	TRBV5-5	CASSLDLPQRGNQPQHF	TGTGCCAGCAGCCTGGACCTTCCTCAGCGGGGCAATCAGCCCCAGCATTTT
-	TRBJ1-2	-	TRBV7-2	CASSPPGTYNYGYTF	TGTGCCAGCAGCCCCCCCGGGACCTATAACTATGGCTACACCTTC
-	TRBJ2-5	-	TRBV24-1	CATSSVGETQYF	TGTGCCACCAGTTCCGTAGGAGAGACCCAGTACTTC
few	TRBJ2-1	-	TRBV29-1	CSGTSSYNEQFF	TGCAGCGGTACCTCCTCCTACAATGAGCAGTTCTTC
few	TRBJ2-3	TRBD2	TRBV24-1	CATSDRTSGSLHTQYF	TGTGCCACCAGTGACCGAACTAGCGGGAGCCTGCATACGCAGTATTTT
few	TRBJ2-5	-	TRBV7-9	CASSSHREREKTQYF	TGTGCCAGCAGCTCCCACAGGGAAAGGGAAAAGACCCAGTACTTC
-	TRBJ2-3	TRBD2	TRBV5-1	CASSLGLAGGPTTDTQYF	TGCGCCAGCAGCTTGGGACTAGCGGGAGGGCCGACCACAGATACGCAGTATTTT
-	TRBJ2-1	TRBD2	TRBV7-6	CASSARTSVTYNEQFF	TGTGCCAGCAGCGCTAGGACTAGCGTTACCTACAATGAGCAGTTCTTC
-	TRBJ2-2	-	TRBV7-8	CASSFYEWDTGELFF	TGTGCCAGCAGCTTTTATGAATGGGACACCGGGGAGCTGTTTTTT
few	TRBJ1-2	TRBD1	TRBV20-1	CSAEEGAIGYTF	TGCAGTGCCGAGGAGGGGGCGATTGGCTACACCTTC
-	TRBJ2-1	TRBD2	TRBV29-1	CSVRTSGNFNEQFF	TGCAGCGTTCGGACTAGCGGGAATTTTAATGAGCAGTTCTTC
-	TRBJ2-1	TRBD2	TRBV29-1	CSGEGLADAYNEQFF	TGCAGCGGCGAGGGACTAGCGGACGCCTACAATGAGCAGTTCTTC
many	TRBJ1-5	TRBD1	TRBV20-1	CSARDGDRGREPQHF	TGCAGTGCTAGAGATGGGGACAGGGGGCGGGAGCCCCAGCATTTT
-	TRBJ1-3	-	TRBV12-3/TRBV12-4	CASKRDQSSGNTIYF	TGTGCCAGCAAGAGGGACCAATCTTCTGGAAACACCATATATTTT
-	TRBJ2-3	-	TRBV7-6	CASSRGQNTDTQYF	TGTGCCAGCAGCCGAGGACAGAACACAGATACGCAGTATTTT
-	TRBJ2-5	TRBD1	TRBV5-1	CASSLMPGQGEETQYF	TGCGCCAGCAGCTTGATGCCGGGACAGGGCGAAGAGACCCAGTACTTC
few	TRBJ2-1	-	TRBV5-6	CASSTWGTLSDNEQFF	TGTGCCAGCAGCACGTGGGGGACCCTAAGTGACAATGAGCAGTTCTTC
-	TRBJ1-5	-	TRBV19	CASSIKGDDQPQHF	TGTGCCAGTAGTATCAAAGGGGACGACCAGCCCCAGCATTTT
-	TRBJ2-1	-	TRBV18	CASSPPGRTRGYEQFF	TGTGCCAGCTCACCACCGGGAAGGACAAGGGGCTATGAGCAGTTCTTC
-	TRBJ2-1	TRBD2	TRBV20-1	CSARDPGTTAYNEQFF	TGCAGTGCTAGAGACCCCGGGACTACAGCCTACAATGAGCAGTTCTTC
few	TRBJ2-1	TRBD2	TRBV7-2	CASSLVSGRRNEQFF	TGTGCCAGCAGCTTAGTTAGCGGGAGAAGGAATGAGCAGTTCTTC
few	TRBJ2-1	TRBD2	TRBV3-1	CASSQIAGGYGIRNEQFF	TGTGCCAGCAGCCAAATAGCGGGAGGGTATGGTATTAGGAATGAGCAGTTCTTC
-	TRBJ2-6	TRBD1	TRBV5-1	CASSLRTGGSGANVLTF	TGCGCCAGCAGCCTACGGACAGGGGGTTCTGGGGCCAACGTCCTGACTTTC
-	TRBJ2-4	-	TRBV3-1	CASSQGSRRDIQYF	TGTGCCAGCAGCCAGGGGTCACGTCGGGACATTCAGTACTTC
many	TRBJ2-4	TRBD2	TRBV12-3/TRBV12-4	CASSLGPQGTGGNLAKNIQYF	TGTGCCAGCAGTTTAGGCCCCCAGGGGACGGGGGGGAATTTAGCCAAAAACATTCAGTACTTC
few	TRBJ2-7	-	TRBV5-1	CASSLARLSYEQYF	TGCGCCAGCAGCTTGGCCCGTCTTTCCTACGAGCAGTACTTC
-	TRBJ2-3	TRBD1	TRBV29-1	CSLGQGITDTQYF	TGCAGCCTGGGACAGGGGATTACAGATACGCAGTATTTT